The present T cell receptor (beta chain) was sequenced within a study of blood T cell repertoires in COVID-19. Across the whole study: Sites in the United States, Italy and Spain provided acute and convalescent COVID-19 samples.

The V and J ends lost 3 bases and 0 bases, in that order; junction bases with no gene match: 10. CDR1 and CDR2 from the germline V gene are SNHLY and FYNNEI. The CDR3 runs to 18 residues. Original handling: Amplification with reference gene primers provided the estimates of nucleated cell counts. Sequencing used immunoSEQ multiplex PCR; TCRdb keeps in-frame clones, though not all of them. V, J and clone size derive from that table, while D and trimming were established from the DNA sequence. The table includes 45,000 to 65,000 clones, roughly 89% detected once. Sequencing was done on a sample of peripheral blood. The sequence came from a man aged 60 to 69 with active COVID-19. The V gene is TRBV2, the J gene TRBJ2-4; 8 nucleotides align to TRBD1. CDR3 region: CASSEVVYRGLAKNIQYF. The CDR3 nucleotides read TGTGCCAGCAGTGAGGTCGTATACAGGGGGTTAGCCAAAAACATTCAGTACTTC.